This T cell receptor (beta chain) was sequenced during a study of response to subunit inactivated influenza vaccine. Study-wide points: The authors suggested that every seasonal influenza vaccination recruits few new T cells.

CDR3 size: 17 residues. The germline V and J ends were trimmed by 0 bases and 7 bases, with 18 bases remaining between them. Per germline, CDR1 LGHNA and CDR2 YSLEER. Concerning this clonotype itself: Its antigen is unknown.

One entry per CDR3 protein, called by TCRdb with MiXCR from the RT-PCR reads. The table lists under 550,000 distinct CDR3 sequences, approximately 7.3% of them singletons. The sequencing here drew on PBMCs from blood, taken roughly 24 months after vaccination. This chain links TRBV4-3 with TRBJ2-2; D perhaps matches TRBD1 (5 bases). The sequence was collected from a man aged 50-75 years who received an inactivated influenza vaccine. CDR3 sequence (DNA): TGCGCCAGCAGCCAAGATTTAATAGGGCAGGGCCACGGGGAGCTGTTTTTT. It translates to CASSQDLIGQGHGELFF.